These T cell receptor beta chains were read from a single sample in a study of cytomegalovirus exposure and HLA in healthy donors. The table came from immunoSEQ multiplex PCR; TCRdb's copy has only in-frame clones and leaves some out. The sample records 49,000 or so clones, 65% to 85% being singletons. The specimen sequenced was PBMCs. These receptors all come from a boy between 10 and 17 years old in good health and CMV-seropositive. Both conserved end residues are part of each CDR3. Fields, in order: clone size, V gene, D gene, J gene, CDR3 DNA, CDR3 protein. D genes are given only for firm matches. A clone size is listed for some rows: how often the clone was seen (once, few, many), or a class if it is expanded.

clone_size: -; v_call: TRBV5-1; d_call: -; j_call: TRBJ2-5; cdr3_nt: TGCGCCAGCAGCACTGGAGGAGCAGAGACCCAGTACTTC; cdr3_aa: CASSTGGAETQYF
clone_size: -; v_call: TRBV18; d_call: -; j_call: TRBJ1-6; cdr3_nt: TGTGCCAGCTCCGGGAAGGTGGATTCACCCCTCCACTTT; cdr3_aa: CASSGKVDSPLHF
clone_size: -; v_call: TRBV6-5; d_call: -; j_call: TRBJ1-1; cdr3_nt: TGTGCCAGCAGTTACCGAGGGGAGGAAGACACTGAAGCTTTCTTT; cdr3_aa: CASSYRGEEDTEAFF
clone_size: -; v_call: TRBV25-1; d_call: TRBD2; j_call: TRBJ2-7; cdr3_nt: TGTGCCAGCAGCTGGGGGGGACTCTCGGCCTCCTACGAGCAGTACTTC; cdr3_aa: CASSWGGLSASYEQYF
clone_size: -; v_call: TRBV11-3; d_call: -; j_call: TRBJ2-7; cdr3_nt: TGTGCCAGCAGCTTATCGGGCTACGAGCAGTACTTC; cdr3_aa: CASSLSGYEQYF
clone_size: -; v_call: TRBV9; d_call: TRBD1; j_call: TRBJ1-5; cdr3_nt: TGTGCCAGCAGCGTAGGTGGGGGGACAGGTCAGCCCCAGCATTTT; cdr3_aa: CASSVGGGTGQPQHF
clone_size: -; v_call: TRBV7-9; d_call: -; j_call: TRBJ2-3; cdr3_nt: TGTGCCAGCAGCCACCCCAGGGGAAAGGAAGATACGCAGTATTTT; cdr3_aa: CASSHPRGKEDTQYF
clone_size: once; v_call: TRBV6-1; d_call: TRBD1; j_call: TRBJ2-7; cdr3_nt: TGTGCCAGCAGTGGAGACGGGACAGGCTACGAGCAGTACTTC; cdr3_aa: CASSGDGTGYEQYF
clone_size: -; v_call: TRBV25-1; d_call: -; j_call: TRBJ1-6; cdr3_nt: TGTGCCAGCAGTGACCCGGATTCACCCCTCCACTTT; cdr3_aa: CASSDPDSPLHF
clone_size: -; v_call: TRBV7-8; d_call: -; j_call: TRBJ2-1; cdr3_nt: TGTGCCAGCAGCTTAGAGGGAGGTGAGCAGTTCTTC; cdr3_aa: CASSLEGGEQFF
clone_size: -; v_call: TRBV7-2; d_call: TRBD2; j_call: TRBJ2-5; cdr3_nt: TGTGCCAGCAGCTCGTCGGGGGGGATCGGGCTAGAGACCCAGTACTTC; cdr3_aa: CASSSSGGIGLETQYF
clone_size: -; v_call: TRBV10-1; d_call: TRBD1; j_call: TRBJ1-1; cdr3_nt: TGCGCCAGCAGTGAGTCAACAGGGGCGATAGGCACTGAAGCTTTCTTT; cdr3_aa: CASSESTGAIGTEAFF